This T cell receptor beta chain was profiled in a study of shared T cell receptors in the human thymus. This clone has only one observation. There are 15 residues in the CDR3. Germline CDR1 is SNHLY and CDR2 is FYNNEI. With V trimmed by 5 bases and J by 6 bases, 9 bases remained unmatched. The table came from immunoSEQ multiplex PCR; TCRdb's copy has only in-frame clones and leaves some out. Of hundreds of thousands of clones in the sample, 75% to 80% are singletons; the top ten hold less than 0.015%. These data were also filed under a second study, of human thymus T cells. That investigation notes: The related literature has documented a marked overlap of thymic repertoires among unrelated individuals.

The chain recombines TRBV2 with TRBJ1-4; 7 positions agree with TRBD1. The sequence was collected from a boy under two years old with a congenital heart defect. The sequencing sample was made of thymocytes. The CDR3 DNA reads TGTGCCAGCAGTATCTGGGGGACAGCCGATGAAAAACTGTTTTTT. Translation gives CASSIWGTADEKLFF. Together with reference TRBV2 and TRBJ1-4, the CDR3 gives the full variable domain: EPEVTQTPSHQVTQMGQEVILRCVPISNHLYFYWYRQILGQKVEFLVSFYNNEISEKSEIFDDQFSVERPDGSNFTLKIRSTKLEDSAMYFCASSIWGTADEKLFFGSGTQLSVL.